The 10 T cell receptor beta chains presented below share a single source sample, sequenced in a study of monozygotic twins with inflammatory bowel disease. TCRdb reprocessed the 5' RACE reads, with one entry per CDR3 protein and no DNA. The sample totals 400,000 or so distinct CDR3 sequences. The sample comprised blood. All receptors derive from a human donor with ulcerative colitis or Crohn's disease, or a healthy co-twin of an affected twin (not recorded which).

J is TRBJ2-1 and V is TRBV12-3 or TRBV12-4; the D call of TRBD2 rests on TCRdb alone, since no DNA is present to check it. This CDR3 has 14 amino acids. This chain's CDR3 is CASSSGLAGVEQFF.

This sequence joins TRBV11-2 and TRBJ2-5. The CDR3 runs to 13 residues. Per the germline V gene, CDR1 is SGHAT and CDR2 is FQNNGV. CDR3 in amino acids: CASSVGALETQYF.

The gene calls are TRBV7-2 and TRBJ2-5; checking the TCRdb D call of TRBD1 is not possible without DNA. The CDR3 sequence is 13 residues long. CDR1 SGHTA and CDR2 FQGNSA come from the germline V gene. CDR3 residues: CASRRTLQETQYF.

This chain links TRBV7-6 with TRBJ2-1; absent DNA, TCRdb's TRBD2 call cannot be checked. Germline V CDR1 and CDR2: SGHVS, FNYEAQ. The CDR3 is 16 amino acids. The CDR3: CASSSTSGSSYNEQFF.

The chain employs TRBV25-1 and TRBJ1-1; checking the TCRdb D call of TRBD1 is not possible without DNA. Germline V gives CDR1 MGHDK, CDR2 SYGVNS. The CDR3 has 15 residues. This chain's CDR3 is CASSDRGLGNTEAFF.

The chain's CDR3 is CASSPLTANLNTGELFF. The chain couples TRBV5-1 to TRBJ2-2; TCRdb outputs TRBD1, but without DNA this stays unchecked. The germline CDR1 and CDR2 sequences are SGHRS and YFSETQ. The CDR3 length is 17 residues.

V gene TRBV20-1 combines with J gene TRBJ2-7; the D call of TRBD2 rests on TCRdb alone, since no DNA is present to check it. This CDR3 comprises 13 residues. Germline CDR1 DFQATT, CDR2 SNEGSKA (reference sequence). CDR3 loop: CSASDGGGAEQYF.

The chain is built from TRBV6-5 and TRBJ2-3; lacking DNA, the TRBD2 call made by TCRdb goes unchecked. The V gene's germline CDR1 is MNHEY and CDR2 SVGAGI. This CDR3 has 13 residues. The CDR3 spells CASSYSGRDTQYF.

The chain has TRBV7-6 and TRBJ2-6. Germline V gives CDR1 SGHVS, CDR2 FNYEAQ. The CDR3 is 18 residues long. The CDR3 is CASSLAPGPPSGANVLTF.

The chain links TRBV3-1 to TRBJ1-3. Germline V gene data show CDR1 as LGHDT and CDR2 as YNNKEL (reference sequence). There are 17 residues in the CDR3. CDR3: CASSDQKRVFWGNTIYF. The full variable domain, its missing parts supplied by reference TRBV3-1 and TRBJ1-3, is DTAVSQTPKYLVTQMGNDKSIKCEQNLGHDTMYWYKQDSKKFLKIMFSYNNKELIINETVPNRFSPKSPDKAHLNLHINSLELGDSAVYFCASSDQKRVFWGNTIYFGEGSWLTVV.